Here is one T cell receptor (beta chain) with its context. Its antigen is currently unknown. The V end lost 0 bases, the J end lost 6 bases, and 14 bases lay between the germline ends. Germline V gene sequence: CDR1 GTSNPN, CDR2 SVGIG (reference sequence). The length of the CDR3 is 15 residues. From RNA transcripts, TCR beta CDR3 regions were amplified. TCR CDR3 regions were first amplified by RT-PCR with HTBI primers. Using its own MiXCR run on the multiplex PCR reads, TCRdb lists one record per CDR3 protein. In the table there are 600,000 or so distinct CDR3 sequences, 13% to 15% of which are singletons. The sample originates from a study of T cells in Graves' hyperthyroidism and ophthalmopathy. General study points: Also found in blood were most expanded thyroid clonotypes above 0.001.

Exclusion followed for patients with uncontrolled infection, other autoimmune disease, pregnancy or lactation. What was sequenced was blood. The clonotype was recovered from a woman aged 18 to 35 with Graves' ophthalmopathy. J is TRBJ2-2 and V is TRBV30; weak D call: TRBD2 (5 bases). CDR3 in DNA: TGTGCCTGGAGTGTACTAGGAATCCATTCCGGGGAGCTGTTTTTT. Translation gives CAWSVLGIHSGELFF.